This T cell receptor (beta chain) emerged from a study of T cell changes during pregnancy in multiple sclerosis. The CDR3 runs to 14 residues. V dropped 3 bases and J dropped 5 bases, with 10 bases sitting between them. Germline CDR1 MGHRA, CDR2 YSYEKL. Measured with immunoSEQ multiplex PCR; TCRdb has only the in-frame clones, and not every one. The sample carries roughly 49,000 clones, over 90% recorded once. The sequence came from a female donor with multiple sclerosis, enrolled in a pregnancy study. The chain links TRBV4-1 to TRBJ1-4; a weak D match, TRBD1 (5 bases). Sample: CD4+ T cells from peripheral blood mononuclear cells, taken in the second trimester of pregnancy. The CDR3 region is CASSQLPGNEKLFF. The CDR3 DNA is TGCGCCAGCAGCCAGCTACCAGGGAATGAAAAACTGTTTTTT.